This entry lists 13 T cell receptor beta chains sequenced from one sample in a study of T cell repertoires in cytomegalovirus infection (dated by TCRdb to between 2018 and 2020). Their antigens remain unidentified. The run used an Illumina HiSeq 1500. Clones were called with MiXCR by TCRdb after fastp trimmed the public reads at Q25, and only in-frame beta chains were retained. One record per CDR3 amino acid sequence lists the most common genes and DNA. The sample includes around 130,000 distinct CDR3 sequences, with 20% to 30% observed a single time. The ten largest clones add up to around 32% of the sample. Sequenced material: PBMCs, sequenced either directly or after in vitro stimulation (not recorded which). The receptors originated from a human donor in good health (CMV status not recorded). Some clones in this sample may be carry-over from other donors' samples.

The chain recombines TRBV15 with TRBJ1-4; D is unresolved. The germline V gene encodes CDR1 LNHNV and CDR2 YYDKDF (reference sequence). CDR3 length equals 16 residues. Trimming removed 1 base at V and 8 bases at J, with 17 bases between. The CDR3 DNA reads TGTGCCACCAGCAGAGGATGGGGTGGTAGAACGGAAAAACTGTTTTTT. This codes for CATSRGWGGRTEKLFF.

This clonotype turned up a few times. V gene TRBV6-2 or TRBV6-3 combines with J gene TRBJ2-1; no definite D call. Germline CDR1 reads MNHEY; CDR2 reads SVGEGT. V lost 7 bases, J lost 10 bases, and 14 bases lay in between. The CDR3 length is 12 residues. The CDR3 here is CASTQFPLEQFF. The CDR3 bases are TGTGCCAGCACCCAGTTTCCTCTGGAGCAGTTCTTC.

The chain combines TRBV13 with TRBJ1-1; 8 nucleotides agree with TRBD1. Germline CDR1 and CDR2: PRHDT and FYEKMQ (reference sequence). CDR3 length equals 19 residues. V was pared by 6 bases and J by 10 bases, with 28 bases of the junction left unmatched. The CDR3 is CASSYMSPRDRLTPTGAFF. The CDR3 nucleotides are TGTGCCAGCAGTTATATGTCACCCCGGGACAGGCTAACTCCCACAGGAGCTTTCTTT.

The chain links TRBV19 to TRBJ2-1, with a tentative D call TRBD2 (6 bases). The germline gives CDR1 LNHDA, CDR2 SQIVND (reference sequence). The CDR3 is 14 residues long. Trimming stripped 8 bases from V and 5 bases from J, with 16 bases between. The CDR3: CASRDGSSHNEQFF. CDR3 DNA: TGTGCCAGTCGGGACGGGAGTTCCCACAATGAGCAGTTCTTC.

This clonotype was detected only a few times. V is TRBV5-6 and J is TRBJ2-2; D is uncertain. The V end lost 0 bases, the J end lost 6 bases, and 9 bases lay between the germline ends. Germline CDR1 and CDR2: SGHDT and YYEEEE. The CDR3 consists of 14 residues. CDR3 nucleotides: TGTGCCAGCAGCTTGGGCCAGTACCCCGGGGAGCTGTTTTTT. Encoded protein: CASSLGQYPGELFF.

The chain combines TRBV29-1 with TRBJ2-3; TRBD2 aligns across 10 bases. Losses at the gene ends were 3 bases for V and 4 bases for J; bases not matched to a gene: 7. CDR3 length equals 15 residues. Per the germline V gene, CDR1 is SQVTM and CDR2 is ANQGSEA. The CDR3 DNA sequence: TGCAGCGTTGATGGAGCGGGAGGGGGGTCAGATACGCAGTATTTT. Protein sequence: CSVDGAGGGSDTQYF.

The chain uses TRBV4-2 and TRBJ2-1; 11 bases agree with TRBD2. Trimming cost V 2 bases and J 3 bases; bases outside gene matches: 3. This CDR3 contains 16 residues. Germline V gene data show CDR1 as LGHNA and CDR2 as YNFKEQ. The CDR3 DNA reads TGTGCCAGCAGCCAACTAGCGGGGGGAAACTACAATGAGCAGTTCTTC. Protein: CASSQLAGGNYNEQFF.

The chain employs TRBV4-2 and TRBJ2-1; 10 bases align to TRBD2. Germline CDR1 reads LGHNA; CDR2 reads YNFKEQ. After removal of 5 bases from V and 8 bases from J, the junction contained 12 bases not matched to a gene. The CDR3 runs to 16 residues. The CDR3 here is CASSAKLAGGGDEQFF. The CDR3 bases are TGTGCCAGCAGCGCCAAGTTAGCGGGAGGAGGCGATGAGCAGTTCTTC.

CDR3 coding DNA: TGTGCCAGCAGTAAAACAGGGGTGGGGAATGAGCAGTTCTTC. Protein sequence: CASSKTGVGNEQFF. The rearrangement links TRBV6-2 or TRBV6-3 to TRBJ2-1; 7 nucleotides line up with TRBD1. The CDR3 runs to 14 residues. The J segment lost 7 bases and the V segment lost 5 bases, leaving 8 bases of the junction unmatched. Germline CDR1 and CDR2: MNHEY and SVGEGT.

In this sample, this clonotype turned up many times. The gene calls are TRBV6-2 or TRBV6-3 and TRBJ2-5; TRBD2 matches 9 bases. Looked up from germline, CDR1 is MNHEY and CDR2 is SVGEGT. V dropped 0 bases and J dropped 2; count of bases not matched to a gene: 16. This CDR3 has 20 residues. The CDR3 sequence: CASSYSGLAGPPLPQETQYF. The CDR3 DNA reads as TGTGCCAGCAGTTACTCTGGGCTAGCGGGACCACCACTCCCGCAAGAGACCCAGTACTTC.

This clonotype was recorded a few times. The rearrangement uses TRBV7-8 and TRBJ2-7, with 7 positions matching TRBD2. CDR1 SGHVS and CDR2 FQNEAQ come from the germline V gene. CDR3 length: 17 residues. V lost 5 bases and J lost 2; bases outside the gene matches: 15. CDR3 amino acids: CASSPTSGTTSPYEQYV. CDR3 bases: TGTGCCAGCAGCCCAACGTCGGGGACTACCTCACCCTACGAGCAGTACGTC.

This clonotype was detected only a few times. The chain is built from TRBV4-1 and TRBJ2-6; D not resolved. With 2 bases removed from V and 0 bases from J, the gap between germline ends came to 11 bases. This CDR3 comprises 17 residues. CDR1 is MGHRA and CDR2 is YSYEKL in the germline V gene. The CDR3 nucleotides are TGCGCCAGCAGCCAATCGACTTCAATCTCTGGGGCCAACGTCCTGACTTTC. Translating gives CASSQSTSISGANVLTF.

The sample holds a few counts of this clonotype. The chain has TRBV7-2 and TRBJ2-1; the D gene is possibly TRBD2 (6 bases). Per germline, CDR1 SGHTA and CDR2 FQGNSA. The CDR3 spans 14 residues. V lost 8 bases and J lost 3, with 14 bases in between. CDR3 protein: CASGDSGIYNEQFF. CDR3 nucleotides: TGTGCCAGCGGGGATAGCGGTATCTACAATGAGCAGTTCTTC.